The source of this T cell receptor (beta chain) is a study of T cell clones after liver transplantation. Measured with immunoSEQ multiplex PCR; TCRdb has only the in-frame clones, and not every one. The sample shows over 45,000 clones, roughly 71% of them seen only once. CDR1 and CDR2 from the germline V gene are MGHRA and YSYEKL. The V and J ends lost 0 bases and 6 bases respectively, with 5 bases between them. The CDR3 extends over 13 amino acids. As regards this clone: What it binds is not known.

Findings of the study overall: Compared with third party-reactive sequences, donor-reactive ones declined more, independent of withdrawal success. Low donor cell numbers restricted donor-reactive repertoire measurement in a couple of subjects. Post-transplant time points were not standardized, so conclusions are preliminary.

Sequenced material: CD4+ T cells from blood, taken about 56 months after liver transplant. The clonotype originates from a human patient who received a liver transplant. These T cells may partly come from the graft donor. V gene TRBV4-1 combines with J gene TRBJ2-2, with no clear D. This chain's CDR3 is CASSQEPAGELFF. CDR3 sequence (DNA): TGCGCCAGCAGCCAAGAGCCGGCCGGGGAGCTGTTTTTT.